The 9 T cell receptor beta chains below come from one sample, sequenced in a study of T cells expressing NK-cell markers. No DNA is given; TCRdb re-called the 5' RACE reads and lists each CDR3 protein once. The table lists around 380,000 distinct CDR3 sequences, with around 11% in the top ten. What was sequenced was blood T cells: a sorted CD56 or NKG2C T cell subset, CD4+ or CD8+ T cells, or bulk PBMC T cells (not recorded which). Every receptor here comes from a woman aged 50 to 65 in good health.

J is TRBJ1-2 and V is TRBV29-1; TCRdb gives TRBD1 as the D gene, but with no DNA this cannot be confirmed. The germline CDR1 and CDR2 sequences are SQVTM and ANQGSEA. The length of the CDR3 is 13 residues. Here the CDR3 reads CSAGTANSYGYTF.

This chain uses TRBV9 with TRBJ2-5; TCRdb reports TRBD2, a call that lacks DNA to check it against. The CDR3 loop spans 15 amino acids. Per germline, CDR1 SGDLS and CDR2 YYNGEE. The CDR3 here is CASSAGEASLETQYF.

J is TRBJ2-1 and V is TRBV29-1; TCRdb's assignment of TRBD2 cannot be checked, as there is no DNA. The germline V gene has CDR1 SQVTM and CDR2 ANQGSEA. The CDR3 has 17 residues. This CDR3 is CSGGRASGRPINNEQFF.

The chain is built from TRBV10-2 and TRBJ2-1; TCRdb reports TRBD2, a call that lacks DNA to check it against. This CDR3 is 16 amino acids long. Germline CDR1 is WSHSY and CDR2 is SAAADI. The CDR3 here is CASSEWRLAAYNEQFF.

This rearrangement joins TRBV5-1 to TRBJ2-5; without DNA, the TCRdb call of TRBD2 cannot be checked. Germline V gene data show CDR1 as SGHRS and CDR2 as YFSETQ. The CDR3 covers 15 residues. CDR3: CASSLTTSGSETQYF.

The CDR3: CASSSREHGTDTQYF. V usage is TRBV5-1 and J usage is TRBJ2-3; there is no DNA to check the TCRdb D call of TRBD2. The CDR3 extends over 15 amino acids. The germline gives CDR1 SGHRS, CDR2 YFSETQ.

The chain employs TRBV28 and TRBJ2-1. The CDR3 extends over 11 amino acids. Germline loops: CDR1 MDHEN, CDR2 SYDVKM. The chain's CDR3 is CASMRNYEQFF.

The chain links TRBV12-3 or TRBV12-4 to TRBJ2-3; TCRdb names TRBD2, which stays unverified in the absence of DNA. This CDR3 spans 14 amino acids. The CDR3 is CASMRALSTDTQYF.

The chain carries TRBV9 and TRBJ2-7; no DNA is available, so the TRBD2 call from TCRdb remains unchecked. The CDR3 is 16 amino acids. The germline gives CDR1 SGDLS, CDR2 YYNGEE. CDR3 in amino acids: CASSVGASGVTYEQYF.